The TCR beta chain under discussion was sequenced for a study of shared clonotypes between healthy human individuals (dated by TCRdb to the early 2020s). For context, the study as a whole: The cohort included three men and a couple of women between 18 and 49 years of age. For each donor, three plates each were used for CD4 naive and CD4 memory, two plates were used for CD8 naive, and one plate was used for CD8 memory. To estimate repertoire size and how much clonotypes are shared between individuals, the study performed deep sequencing of blood TCR repertoires from five healthy adults. Libraries were prepared and TCR repertoires were sequenced by different laboratories using diverse techniques, in order to increase sequencing depth and limit assay-specific biases. Between about 0.9 and 10 billion PBMCs per donor were obtained by leukapheresis. Here is what the overall study found, with its caveats: Roughly 5% of naive CD4, around 3.6% of naive CD8, approximately 2.2% of memory CD4, and over 0.35% of memory CD8 clonotypes were shared across a few donors. Compared with non-shared clonotypes, the clonotypes found in all four sorted-subset donors had higher generation probabilities. Based on pairwise subsampling, the degree of clonotype sharing among donors was expected to be affected by sequencing depth. Because the study included a small number of donors, the genetic and exposure-history diversity represented was limited. Only blood was sampled, and tissue TCR repertoires likely differ from those in blood. Even with the large sequencing depth, rarefaction of the sorted-subset datasets indicated that sequencing was incomplete. Larger estimated clonotype richness was generally found for naive subsets than for memory subsets.

The donors were healthy, HIV-negative adults with no recently reported acute infections or vaccinations. Every donor was a Caucasian adult residing in Nashville, Tennessee, USA. Magnetic negative selection was used to enrich CD4+ T cells, after which naive cells were positively selected on CD45RA and the negative fraction became the memory subset. Blood was obtained by leukapheresis, after which PBMCs were separated by Ficoll-Histopaque density gradient centrifugation and cryopreserved in liquid nitrogen vapor phase. Analytical flow cytometry was used to check the purity and quantity of each magnetically sorted T cell population. Each sorted fraction had its genomic DNA isolated and then quantified by UV absorbance on a Nanodrop 2000c. Comments on this clone: Its antigen remains unidentified. Base qualities were left out, and no much larger clone turns up one base away.

TCR CDR3 regions were amplified from genomic DNA by multiplex PCR using the deep immunoSEQ assay. For each cell subset, the extracted genomic DNA was distributed evenly across all wells of several immunoSEQ 96-well plates, and each plate served as one replicate. Each replicate PCR for sorted subsets received around 200 ng genomic DNA, equal to roughly 29,000 T cell genomes. Purified libraries were measured with a Qubit 3.0 fluorometer, size-checked on a Bioanalyzer 2100, and measured again with the KAPA Library Quantification kit. Every immunoSEQ 96-well plate was sequenced on a dedicated single-read 150-cycle Illumina NextSeq 550 flow cell. In the authors' own workflow: Because only junctional sequences without quality scores were contained in the immunoSEQ output, filtering matching that applied to full-length reads could not be performed. Sequences were annotated with PyIR, a Python wrapper for IgBLAST v1.9, and V/J genes and CDR3 were assigned using IMGT germline references. Reads with weak V/J assignments (E-value above 1e-6), missing CDR3, stop codons, out-of-frame junctions, or ambiguous translated residues were removed. V3J clonotypes were defined as sequences sharing an identical inferred V gene, J gene, and CDR3 amino acid sequence. To compute the percentage overlap between repertoires, the number of shared unique clonotypes was divided by the size of the smaller repertoire. Repertoire richness was assessed with RTK rarefaction, the Chao1 estimator, and Recon v2.1 estimates of unobserved clonotypes. For all TCRbeta clonotypes obtained by the gDNA method from several donors, generation probabilities were computed with OLGA. TCRdb took this table from immuneACCESS and kept in-frame rearrangements with V and J called. Such tables lack part of the clones; where checked against another copy, unresolved V genes explain under half of the gap, and the rest is unexplained. V and J calls and clone size are copied from that table; D and trimming were computed from the DNA. The sample contains about 700,000 clones, approximately 79% of them found a single time. Roughly 1.7% of the sample lies in the top ten.

The sequenced sample was memory CD4+ T cells sorted from blood. The cell subset or site label for this specimen denotes: CD45RA-negative fraction. The origin of this receptor is a woman aged 30 to 39 in good health.

The DNA sequence reads TGTGCCAGCAGTTTCCGACCAGGGAGCGGAAACATTCAGTACTTC. This codes for CASSFRPGSGNIQYF. The rearrangement joined TRBV27 to TRBJ2-4, with the D assignment possibly TRBD1 or TRBD2, given 5 matching bases for each. Based on the germline V gene (reference sequence), the CDR1 and CDR2 sequences are MNHEY and SMNVEV. The junction shows trimming of 3 bases on V and 6 bases on J, plus 15 bases between the germline ends. The CDR3, from cysteine to phenylalanine, totals 15 residues. The CDR3 DNA has 45 bases and is translated from base 1.